Listed below are T cell receptor beta chains from one sample, sequenced in a study of shared clonotypes between healthy human individuals. TCRdb's copy holds only in-frame clones and misses some; the assay was immunoSEQ multiplex PCR. The table has about 820,000 clones, more than 85% seen once. Sequencing was performed on naive CD8+ T cells sorted from blood. The receptors originated from a young man in good health. CDR3s include the opening cysteine and the closing phenylalanine or tryptophan. The D gene is left open where the match is weak. Clone size is stated in some rows and not others, as once, few, many or a class when expanded.

-,TRBJ1-1,TRBV9,TRBD1,TGTGCCAGCAGCGGTCCCGCGCGAGGGGGCATGAACACTGAAGCTTTCTTT,CASSGPARGGMNTEAFF
-,TRBJ2-7,TRBV5-1,-,TGCGCCAGCATGGGGGATTGGGGCGAGCAGTACTTC,CASMGDWGEQYF
-,TRBJ2-7,TRBV28,-,TGTGCCAGCAGTTTAAGGGGCGGTTCCTACGAGCAGTACTTC,CASSLRGGSYEQYF
-,TRBJ2-1,TRBV7-9,-,TGTGCCAGCAGCCCTTACTCCAGCTCCTACAATGAGCAGTTCTTC,CASSPYSSSYNEQFF
-,TRBJ2-7,TRBV7-6,-,TGTGCCAGCAGCCTGACGGGGGAGATGGACGAGCAGTACTTC,CASSLTGEMDEQYF
-,TRBJ1-2,TRBV6-1,-,TGTGCCAGCAGTGAATCTGCGGTGAGGCCTACTACTAACTATGGCTACACCTTC,CASSESAVRPTTNYGYTF
-,TRBJ2-3,TRBV5-6,-,TGTGCCAGCAGCTTGAGGGATCCAGATACGCAGTATTTT,CASSLRDPDTQYF
-,TRBJ2-2,TRBV5-6,TRBD1,TGTGCCAGCAGCTTCACGGGACAGGGTAGAACCGGGGAGCTGTTTTTT,CASSFTGQGRTGELFF
-,TRBJ1-1,TRBV29-1,-,TGCAGCGGCACACTGAACACTGAAGCTTTCTTT,CSGTLNTEAFF
few,TRBJ2-7,TRBV27,-,TGTGCCAGCAGTTTGGGAACGAATTACTACGAGCAGTACTTC,CASSLGTNYYEQYF
-,TRBJ2-1,TRBV5-1,TRBD1,TGCGCCAGCAGCTTGGGAACCCGGGACAGGGGCCACAATGAGCAGTTCTTC,CASSLGTRDRGHNEQFF
-,TRBJ2-2,TRBV28,-,TGTGCCAGCAGAGAGAGCGGGCCGAACACCGGGGAGCTGTTTTTT,CASRESGPNTGELFF
-,TRBJ2-7,TRBV6-1,TRBD2,TGTGCCAGCAGCCCTAGTCGGGACTACCGCTACGAGCAGTACTTC,CASSPSRDYRYEQYF
-,TRBJ2-2,TRBV28,TRBD1,TGTGCCAGCAGTTTAGCGGTCGGAGACAGGGTCGTGCCCGGGGAGCTGTTTTTT,CASSLAVGDRVVPGELFF
once,TRBJ2-7,TRBV7-9,TRBD2,TGTGCCAGCAGCTTACTTAGCGGGAGCTCCTACGAGCAGTACTTC,CASSLLSGSSYEQYF
-,TRBJ2-5,TRBV9,TRBD1,TGTGCCAGCAGCGTAGCGACAGGGAAGCAAGAGACCCAGTACTTC,CASSVATGKQETQYF
few,TRBJ1-2,TRBV7-9,-,TGTGCCAGCAGCCCCGATCCGGGGCTTGGCTACACCTTC,CASSPDPGLGYTF
-,TRBJ1-2,TRBV11-2,-,TGTGCCAGCAGCCTGCAGGTAGATAACTATGGCTACACCTTC,CASSLQVDNYGYTF
-,TRBJ2-3,TRBV30,-,TGTGCCTGGAGACACGTTCTTAGCACAGATACGCAGTATTTT,CAWRHVLSTDTQYF
-,TRBJ2-1,TRBV7-9,-,TGTGCCAGCGCCCCACGGGAGCAGTTCTTC,CASAPREQFF
-,TRBJ2-7,TRBV11-2,TRBD2,TGTGCCTGCCAGCCGGGAGGAGCGGGGGAGCAGTACTTC,CACQPGGAGEQYF
-,TRBJ1-5,TRBV6-5,TRBD1,TGTGCCAGCAGACCCGAACAGGGGCGCAATCAGCCCCAGCATTTT,CASRPEQGRNQPQHF
-,TRBJ1-5,TRBV5-5,-,TGTGCCAGCAGCTTGGCGGCGGACTTTAATCAGCCCCAGCATTTT,CASSLAADFNQPQHF
-,TRBJ2-1,TRBV11-3,TRBD1,TGTGCCAGCAGCCCCGGCGCCGGGACAGGGGGCTACTCCTACAATGAGCAGTTCTTC,CASSPGAGTGGYSYNEQFF
-,TRBJ2-3,TRBV7-9,TRBD2,TGTGCCAGTCGACTAGCGGGAGCCGAAGATACGCAGTATTTT,CASRLAGAEDTQYF